The entry below describes one T cell receptor beta chain. Trimming cost V 4 bases and J 2 bases, with 12 bases left between them. There are 16 residues in the CDR3. Germline CDR1 and CDR2: ENHRY and SYGVKD. These data originate in a study of blood T cell repertoires in COVID-19. About the research overall: Sites across the United States, Italy and Spain contributed samples from acute and convalescent COVID-19. Nucleic acid was either cDNA or gDNA, and it came from T cells, B-cell-depleted T cells, or PBMCs.

Patients at the Seattle site were enrolled during active infection and followed longitudinally. In the authors' workflow: The authors estimated nucleated cell counts from reference gene primer amplification. Some clones are missing from TCRdb's copy, which holds only in-frame ones; the method was immunoSEQ multiplex PCR. V and J calls and clone size are those listed in that table; D and trimming were worked out from the DNA. The profile covers about 530,000 clones, with approximately 88% appearing a single time and roughly 8% taken by the ten largest. The chain carries TRBV10-3 and TRBJ1-6; D uncertain. Sequencing used peripheral blood. The TCR sequence derives from a woman aged 45-59 years with COVID-19, enrolled during active disease. The CDR3 sequence: CAISVGILTYNSPLHF. CDR3 bases: TGTGCCATCAGTGTCGGGATTTTGACCTATAATTCACCCCTCCACTTT.